A selection of T cell receptor beta chains follows, all from one sample in a study of blood T cell repertoires in COVID-19. TCRdb keeps only in-frame clones here, not all; method: immunoSEQ multiplex PCR. The sample has about 95,000 clones, roughly 80% seen once; the top ten hold nearly 25%. Specimen: peripheral blood. The origin of the receptors is an elderly man with active or convalescent COVID-19. Each CDR3 is given with its conserved first and last residue. Each record gives: D gene, V gene, clone size, J gene, CDR3 protein, CDR3 DNA. The D gene is left open where the match is weak. Clone size is shown for a subset of rows, as once, few, many or a class of expanded clone.

d_call: TRBD1
v_call: TRBV5-4
clone_size: NA
j_call: TRBJ2-2
cdr3_aa: CASSLQGMGGELFF
cdr3_nt: TGTGCCAGCAGCTTACAGGGGATGGGCGGGGAGCTGTTTTTT

d_call: NA
v_call: TRBV19
clone_size: NA
j_call: TRBJ1-2
cdr3_aa: CASSIYGVPGYTF
cdr3_nt: TGTGCCAGTAGTATCTACGGGGTCCCCGGCTACACCTTC

d_call: TRBD1
v_call: TRBV2
clone_size: NA
j_call: TRBJ1-1
cdr3_aa: CASSGQGGSEAFF
cdr3_nt: TGTGCCAGCAGTGGACAGGGGGGCTCGGAAGCTTTCTTT

d_call: NA
v_call: TRBV6-5
clone_size: NA
j_call: TRBJ1-1
cdr3_aa: CASRREQWDTEAFF
cdr3_nt: TGTGCCAGCAGGAGGGAACAGTGGGACACTGAAGCTTTCTTT

d_call: NA
v_call: TRBV19
clone_size: NA
j_call: TRBJ1-5
cdr3_aa: CASSMERWSNQPQHF
cdr3_nt: TGTGCCAGTAGTATGGAGAGGTGGAGCAATCAGCCCCAGCATTTT

d_call: NA
v_call: TRBV19
clone_size: NA
j_call: TRBJ1-3
cdr3_aa: CASSPPDTGNTIYF
cdr3_nt: TGTGCCAGTAGTCCCCCGGACACTGGAAACACCATATATTTT

d_call: TRBD1
v_call: TRBV3-1/TRBV3-2
clone_size: few
j_call: TRBJ1-6
cdr3_aa: CASSQDGQGSNSPLHF
cdr3_nt: TGTGCCAGCAGCCAAGACGGACAGGGTAGCAATTCACCCCTCCACTTT

d_call: TRBD1
v_call: TRBV19
clone_size: once
j_call: TRBJ1-2
cdr3_aa: CASSTPGTANYGYTF
cdr3_nt: TGTGCCAGTAGTACCCCAGGGACAGCCAACTATGGCTACACCTTC

d_call: NA
v_call: TRBV15
clone_size: NA
j_call: TRBJ2-1
cdr3_aa: CATSRGPVSSYNEQFF
cdr3_nt: TGTGCCACCAGCAGAGGCCCGGTTAGCTCCTACAATGAGCAGTTCTTC

d_call: NA
v_call: TRBV7-7
clone_size: NA
j_call: TRBJ2-2
cdr3_aa: CASSLGLGPTGELFF
cdr3_nt: TGTGCTAGCAGCTTAGGATTGGGGCCCACCGGGGAGCTGTTTTTT

d_call: NA
v_call: TRBV5-1
clone_size: few
j_call: TRBJ1-1
cdr3_aa: CASSLGLGGTEAFF
cdr3_nt: TGCGCCAGCAGCTTGGGACTCGGTGGCACTGAAGCTTTCTTT

d_call: NA
v_call: TRBV5-1
clone_size: NA
j_call: TRBJ2-2
cdr3_aa: CASSLEGVANTGELFF
cdr3_nt: TGCGCCAGCAGCTTGGAAGGGGTAGCGAACACCGGGGAGCTGTTTTTT

d_call: NA
v_call: TRBV5-4
clone_size: NA
j_call: TRBJ2-2
cdr3_aa: CASCDFWTGELFF
cdr3_nt: TGTGCCAGCTGCGACTTCTGGACCGGGGAGCTGTTTTTT

d_call: TRBD2
v_call: TRBV13
clone_size: NA
j_call: TRBJ2-1
cdr3_aa: CASSPGTSGGPIGNEQFF
cdr3_nt: TGTGCCAGCAGCCCCGGGACTAGCGGGGGGCCAATCGGGAATGAGCAGTTCTTC

d_call: NA
v_call: TRBV12-3/TRBV12-4
clone_size: NA
j_call: TRBJ2-7
cdr3_aa: CASSLVAYEQYF
cdr3_nt: TGTGCCAGCAGTTTAGTAGCATACGAGCAGTACTTC

d_call: NA
v_call: TRBV4-2
clone_size: NA
j_call: TRBJ2-2
cdr3_aa: CASSPREGVNTGELFF
cdr3_nt: TGTGCCAGCAGCCCCCGAGAAGGGGTGAACACCGGGGAGCTGTTTTTT

d_call: NA
v_call: TRBV6-2/TRBV6-3
clone_size: NA
j_call: TRBJ1-5
cdr3_aa: CASSYSTGPNQPQHF
cdr3_nt: TGTGCCAGCAGTTACTCGACAGGTCCCAATCAGCCCCAGCATTTT